Following are 11 T cell receptor beta chains from one sample sequenced in a study of T cell responses to AZD1222 COVID-19 vaccine. Assay used: immunoSEQ multiplex PCR; TCRdb lists only in-frame clones, some missing. Here the sample spans around 99,000 clones, 91% being singletons. The material sequenced was peripheral blood, taken 28 days after the second AZD1222 dose. The receptors shown here come from an adult who received the AZD1222 COVID-19 vaccine.

The rearrangement links TRBV5-4 to TRBJ2-6; D gene ambiguous. This CDR3 has 16 amino acids. Trimming took off 5 bases at V and 0 bases at J, with 12 bases between the two ends. Looked up from germline, CDR1 is SGHNT and CDR2 is YYREEE (reference sequence). CDR3 loop: CASRFKTSSGANVLTF. The CDR3 DNA sequence: TGTGCCAGCAGGTTCAAAACGTCCTCTGGGGCCAACGTCCTGACTTTC.

This rearrangement joins TRBV7-3 to TRBJ2-2; maybe TRBD1 (6 bases). The germline gives CDR1 SGHTA, CDR2 FQGTGA. V dropped 2 bases and J dropped 5 bases, with 9 bases sitting between them. The CDR3 has 14 amino acids. The CDR3 region has the DNA TGTGCCAGCAGCTTATATCAGGGGACCGGGGAGCTGTTTTTT. This encodes CASSLYQGTGELFF.

This chain links TRBV4-1 with TRBJ2-7; D remains ambiguous. The CDR3 runs 18 residues. The V and J ends lost 0 bases and 9 bases respectively, with 27 bases between them. Germline V gene sequence: CDR1 MGHRA, CDR2 YSYEKL. CDR3 coding DNA: TGCGCCAGCAGCCAAGATCGTACGCGAGGACCTGCGGTGCTCGGGCAGTACTTC. Translating gives CASSQDRTRGPAVLGQYF.

This clone was counted only a few times. Other DNA sequences in this sample translate to the same CDR3. The gene calls are TRBV19 and TRBJ1-1; D is unclear. The CDR3 totals 13 residues. In germline, CDR1 is LNHDA, CDR2 SQIVND (reference sequence). Between the trimmed V and J ends, which lost 0 bases and 5 bases, there was a span of 7 bases. CDR3 sequence reads: CASSIEWSTEAFF. CDR3 nucleotides: TGTGCCAGTAGTATAGAGTGGTCGACTGAAGCTTTCTTT. Using reference TRBV19 and TRBJ1-1 for the parts outside the CDR3, the full variable domain is DGGITQSPKYLFRKEGQNVTLSCEQNLNHDAMYWYRQDPGQGLRLIYYSQIVNDFQKGDIAEGYSVSREKKESFPLTVTSAQKNPTAFYLCASSIEWSTEAFFGQGTRLTVV.

This clone was detected only a few times. The chain uses TRBV5-1 and TRBJ1-1, with TRBD1 matching over 9 bases. Germline trimming cut 5 bases from V and 8 bases from J; bases unmatched to any gene: 10. CDR1 is SGHRS and CDR2 is YFSETQ in the germline V gene. This CDR3 is built from 14 residues. CDR3 sequence reads: CASRTGGASGEAFF. The CDR3, as DNA: TGCGCCAGCAGAACAGGGGGCGCCTCTGGAGAAGCTTTCTTT.

The rearrangement links TRBV12-2 to TRBJ1-5; the tabulated D call, TRBD1, remains unverified against the DNA. TRBV12-2 is designated a pseudogene. The CDR3 is 17 amino acids. The CDR3 sequence: CASRLGSQGLWNQPQHF. CDR3 coding DNA: TGTGCAAGTCGCTTAGGGTCGCAGGGATTATGGAATCAGCCCCAGCATTTT.

This clone showed up just a few times. The chain combines TRBV7-9 with TRBJ1-2; 7 bases fit TRBD1. Per the germline V gene, CDR1 is SEHNR and CDR2 is FQNEAQ (reference sequence). V trimming: 5 bases; J trimming: 5 bases; junction bases outside the gene matches: 2. This CDR3 comprises 12 residues. This CDR3 reads CASSLGQYGYTF. CDR3 DNA: TGTGCCAGCAGCCTGGGACAGTATGGCTACACCTTC.

This clone was picked up one time. V and J are TRBV6-2 or TRBV6-3 and TRBJ2-3, with unresolved D. CDR3 length equals 16 residues. V was cut by 4 bases and J by 1 base, with 15 bases left in between. Looked up from germline, CDR1 is MNHEY and CDR2 is SVGEGT. Here the CDR3 DNA reads TGTGCCAGCAGTTCAAGCAAGCGTTTCGGCACAGATACGCAGTATTTT. Amino acids: CASSSSKRFGTDTQYF.

The V call is TRBV27, the J call TRBJ2-1; D ambiguous. Germline values: CDR1 MNHEY, CDR2 SMNVEV (reference sequence). The CDR3 runs 13 residues. Between the trimmed V and J ends, which lost 4 bases and 7 bases, there was a span of 11 bases. The CDR3 reads CASSSSLGNEQFF. The CDR3 bases are TGTGCCAGCAGTTCCTCTCTAGGGAATGAGCAGTTCTTC.

The rearrangement uses TRBV19 and TRBJ2-1; D gene uncertain. V was shortened by 4 bases and J by 2 bases, with 12 bases between the two germline ends. The CDR3 is 15 amino acids. The germline V gene has CDR1 LNHDA and CDR2 SQIVND (reference sequence). CDR3 nucleotide sequence: TGTGCCAGTAGTAACTCCTATGGCACCTACAATGAGCAGTTCTTC. Amino acid sequence: CASSNSYGTYNEQFF.

The chain combines TRBV5-4 with TRBJ1-1; 9 bases agree with TRBD1. The length of the CDR3 is 14 residues. V dropped 4 bases and J dropped 1; count of bases not matched to a gene: 2. Per germline, CDR1 SGHNT and CDR2 YYREEE (reference sequence). CDR3 protein: CASSMDRGNTEAFF. For the CDR3, the DNA is TGTGCCAGCAGCATGGACAGGGGGAACACTGAAGCTTTCTTT.